The 15 T cell receptor beta chains below were found in one sample sequenced in a study of blood T cell repertoires in COVID-19. The protocol was immunoSEQ multiplex PCR, while the TCRdb copy is restricted to in-frame clones and leaves out a portion. This table holds 190,000 or so clones, nearly 90% found once. The sequencing input was peripheral blood. These receptors were collected from a man aged 45-65 years with acute or convalescent COVID-19.

The chain uses TRBV18 and TRBJ1-4; no definite D call. The CDR3 sequence is 15 residues long. The germline V gene has CDR1 KGHSH and CDR2 LQKENI. Trimming took 2 bases from V and 2 from J, leaving 9 bases between them. CDR3 DNA sequence: TGTGCCAGCTCACCATTGAGGGCTACTAATGAAAAACTGTTTTTT. Its protein is CASSPLRATNEKLFF. The complete variable domain, with remaining parts taken from reference TRBV18 and TRBJ1-4, reads NAGVMQNPRHLVRRRGQEARLRCSPMKGHSHVYWYRQLPEEGLKFMVYLQKENIIDESGMPKERFSAEFPKEGPSILRIQQVVRGDSAAYFCASSPLRATNEKLFFGSGTQLSVL.

The chain uses TRBV3-1 (or the pseudogene TRBV3-2) and TRBJ2-7, with D tentatively TRBD1 (5 bases). Germline V gene data show CDR1 as LGHDT and CDR2 as YNNKEL (reference sequence). The V end was cut by 1 base, the J end by 6 bases, with 13 bases between. The CDR3 is 14 residues long. The CDR3 sequence: CASSQAGFRVEQYF. The CDR3 DNA reads as TGTGCCAGCAGCCAAGCAGGGTTTCGGGTCGAGCAGTACTTC.

The chain combines TRBV18 with TRBJ1-3; D remains ambiguous. The CDR3 sequence is 17 residues long. Looked up from germline, CDR1 is KGHSH and CDR2 is LQKENI. V was shortened by 3 bases and J by 0 bases, with 15 bases between the two germline ends. CDR3 sequence (DNA): TGTGCCAGCTCACCTCGGACTGGTCTAAGCTCTGGAAACACCATATATTTT. Amino acid sequence: CASSPRTGLSSGNTIYF.

V usage is TRBV6-6 and J usage is TRBJ1-1, with TRBD1 matching 9 bases. The CDR3 sequence is 15 residues long. Germline trimming cut 5 bases from V and 1 base from J; bases unmatched to any gene: 5. Germline V gives CDR1 MNHNY, CDR2 SVGAGI (reference sequence). The CDR3 reads CASSNPGQGNTEAFF. The CDR3 nucleotides read TGTGCCAGCAGTAACCCGGGACAGGGGAACACTGAAGCTTTCTTT.

V and J are TRBV25-1 and TRBJ2-4; D perhaps matches TRBD1 (5 bases). The CDR3 covers 15 residues. Germline CDR1 and CDR2: MGHDK and SYGVNS. The V end lost 5 bases, the J end lost 0 bases, and 11 bases lay between the germline ends. CDR3: CASSKNTGAKNIQYF. CDR3 in DNA: TGTGCCAGCAGTAAGAATACAGGAGCCAAAAACATTCAGTACTTC.

The V and J genes are TRBV4-3 and TRBJ2-3, with unresolved D. Trimming removed 4 bases at V and 0 bases at J, with 11 bases between. Germline CDR1 LGHNA, CDR2 YSLEER. CDR3 length equals 15 residues. The CDR3 coding sequence is TGCGCCAGCAGCCCCCAGACAATAAGCACAGATACGCAGTATTTT. Encoded protein: CASSPQTISTDTQYF.

The genes are TRBV25-1 and TRBJ1-6, with D possibly matching TRBD1 (6 bases). The CDR3 has 15 amino acids. Trimming took off 2 bases at V and 10 bases at J, with 15 bases between the two ends. The V gene's germline CDR1 is MGHDK and CDR2 SYGVNS. The DNA of the CDR3 is TGTGCCAGCAGTGAAGGGGGCTGGGAGGGATCACCCCTCCACTTT. This encodes CASSEGGWEGSPLHF.

This clone occurred once. CDR3 sequence reads: CASSRQGNYGYTF. In DNA, the CDR3 is TGCGCCAGCAGCCGACAGGGGAACTATGGCTACACCTTC. The V gene is TRBV4-3, the J gene TRBJ1-2, with 8 bases that match TRBD1. Germline values: CDR1 LGHNA, CDR2 YSLEER. The CDR3 covers 13 residues. Losses at the gene ends were 4 bases for V and 2 bases for J; bases not matched to a gene: 0.

The chain employs TRBV7-8 and TRBJ2-3, with a tentative D call TRBD1 (5 bases). CDR1 and CDR2 (germline): SGHVS, FQNEAQ. This CDR3 is 13 amino acids long. V was trimmed by 3 bases and J by 11 bases, leaving 15 bases between them. CDR3 protein: CASSFSKTAWQYF. The CDR3 region has the DNA TGTGCCAGCAGCTTCTCCAAGACAGCTTGGCAGTATTTT.

This clone was seen a handful of times. This rearrangement joins TRBV18 to TRBJ1-2, with a tentative D call TRBD1 (6 bases). The germline V gene has CDR1 KGHSH and CDR2 LQKENI. The CDR3 is 14 amino acids. V lost 4 bases and J 6 bases, leaving 15 bases between the germline ends. CDR3 bases: TGTGCCAGCTCACGTACAGAGACAGGCAATGGCTACACCTTC. Protein sequence: CASSRTETGNGYTF.

The chain employs TRBV18 and TRBJ1-6; 7 bases fit TRBD1. CDR1 and CDR2 from the germline V gene are KGHSH and LQKENI. After removal of 6 bases from V and 10 bases from J, the junction contained 9 bases not matched to a gene. The CDR3 extends over 14 amino acids. This CDR3 reads CASSLDRRESPLHF. The CDR3 nucleotides read TGTGCCAGCTCCCTGGACAGGAGGGAATCACCCCTCCACTTT.

CDR3 sequence reads: CASSLIGDRATGYTF. Here the CDR3 DNA reads TGTGCCAGCAGCTTAATTGGGGACAGGGCCACGGGCTACACCTTC. The chain carries TRBV7-2 and TRBJ1-2, with TRBD1 matching 9 bases. The CDR3 length is 15 residues. With 2 bases clipped from V and 8 bases from J, the junction kept 9 bases outside the gene matches. CDR1 is SGHTA, CDR2 FQGNSA, per germline. The whole variable domain, remainder taken from reference TRBV7-2 and TRBJ1-2, is GAGVSQSPSNKVTEKGKDVELRCDPISGHTALYWYRQSLGQGLEFLIYFQGNSAPDKSGLPSDRFSAERTGGSVSTLTIQRTQQEDSAVYLCASSLIGDRATGYTFGSGTRLTVV.

This chain connects TRBV28 to TRBJ2-7; D is possibly TRBD1 (6 bases). Trimming removed 6 bases from V and 1 base from J, with 16 bases in between. The CDR3 length is 15 residues. Germline CDR1 is MDHEN and CDR2 is SYDVKM. The CDR3 sequence is CASRSFGDTSYEQYF. The CDR3 DNA follows: TGTGCCAGCAGATCCTTCGGGGACACTTCCTACGAGCAGTACTTC. The full variable domain, in which reference TRBV28 and TRBJ2-7 provide the parts outside the CDR3, is DVKVTQSSRYLVKRTGEKVFLECVQDMDHENMFWYRQDPGLGLRLIYFSYDVKMKEKGDIPEGYSVSREKKERFSLILESASTNQTSMYLCASRSFGDTSYEQYFGPGTRLTVT.

The rearrangement joins TRBV6-2 or TRBV6-3 to TRBJ1-2, with unresolved D. CDR1 MNHEY and CDR2 SVGEGT come from the germline V gene. V was cut by 6 bases and J by 4 bases, with 21 bases left in between. CDR3 size: 16 residues. The CDR3 nucleotides are TGTGCCAGCAGCAGCGGGTCTTTTGCCGGGGTCTATGGCTACACCTTC. Encoded protein: CASSSGSFAGVYGYTF.

This clone was counted only a few times. The rearrangement uses TRBV11-3 and TRBJ2-3; D gene uncertain. V shed 6 bases and J shed 1 base, with 8 bases lying between them. CDR3 size: 13 residues. CDR1 is SGHNT and CDR2 is YENEEA in the germline V gene. The CDR3 spells CASSNGGTDTQYF. CDR3 nucleotide sequence: TGTGCCAGCAGTAACGGAGGCACAGATACGCAGTATTTT.